The 13 T cell receptor beta chains in this list originate from one sample, sequenced in a study of T-cell memory formation after mild COVID-19. One entry per CDR3 protein results from TCRdb running MiXCR on the 5' RACE reads. Among about 420,000 distinct CDR3 sequences, 20% to 30% were seen once, and the ten largest hold around 14%. The sequencing input was PBMCs or a T cell subset sorted from them (not recorded which). These receptors were collected from an adult woman who had mild COVID-19 (a few samples of this study predate the infection). Cell type and time point are not known.

Only a few counts were recorded for this clonotype. The chain uses TRBV7-9 and TRBJ1-1, with D unclear. Germline V gene sequence: CDR1 SEHNR, CDR2 FQNEAQ (reference sequence). The CDR3 runs 11 residues. The V and J ends lost 2 bases and 6 bases respectively, with 4 bases between them. The CDR3 DNA reads as TGTGCCAGCAGCTTAACCCCTGAAGCTTTCTTT. Translating gives CASSLTPEAFF.

This clonotype has only a few counts. The CDR3: CASSLEAGRWREGFF. In DNA, the CDR3 is TGTGCCAGCAGCTTAGAGGCAGGGAGATGGAGGGAGGGTTTCTTT. The chain uses TRBV7-2 and TRBJ1-1, with D possibly TRBD1 on 5 matching bases. Germline assignment: CDR1 SGHTA and CDR2 FQGNSA. This CDR3 region has 15 residues. Between the trimmed V and J ends, which lost 1 base and 13 bases, there was a span of 22 bases.

This clonotype was seen only a few times. The chain recombines TRBV7-9 with TRBJ2-7, with D perhaps TRBD2 (6 bases). The CDR3 loop spans 15 amino acids. Germline-derived CDR1 and CDR2 are SEHNR and FQNEAQ (reference sequence). V was clipped by 5 bases and J by 1 base, with 15 bases between them. The CDR3 sequence: CASSGRGRESYEQYF. CDR3 bases: TGTGCCAGCAGCGGAAGAGGGCGGGAATCCTACGAGCAGTACTTC.

The chain uses TRBV21-1 and TRBJ2-1; the table's D call, TRBD1, has no DNA check behind it. TRBV21-1 counts as a pseudogene. This CDR3 has 15 residues. The CDR3 loop reads CASRKGQGVGNEQFF. For the CDR3, the DNA is TGTGCCAGCAGGAAGGGACAGGGGGTGGGTAATGAGCAGTTCTTC.

This clonotype was recorded a few times. The V gene is TRBV5-1, the J gene TRBJ1-2; TRBD1 matches at 7 bases. CDR1 and CDR2 from the germline V gene are SGHRS and YFSETQ. The CDR3 extends over 13 amino acids. With V trimmed by 4 bases and J by 5 bases, 5 bases remained unmatched. CDR3 bases: TGCGCCAGCAGCCGGGACAGCCAGTATGGCTACACCTTC. Its translation is CASSRDSQYGYTF.

The genes are TRBV20-1 and TRBJ2-7; D gene ambiguous. Trimming removed 4 bases at V and 3 bases at J, with 16 bases between. Germline loops: CDR1 DFQATT, CDR2 SNEGSKA (reference sequence). The CDR3 has 14 residues. The CDR3 DNA reads TGCAGTGCTACCCTTATGGATTTTGGCTACGAGCAGTACTTC. As protein: CSATLMDFGYEQYF.

The J gene is TRBJ1-1, the V gene TRBV19, with TRBD1 matching 8 bases. V was pared by 4 bases and J by 5 bases, with 6 bases of the junction left unmatched. CDR1 LNHDA and CDR2 SQIVND come from the germline V gene (reference sequence). CDR3 length: 14 residues. The CDR3 is CASSTQGVGTEAFF. Here the CDR3 DNA reads TGTGCCAGTAGTACACAGGGGGTAGGGACTGAAGCTTTCTTT.

The chain links TRBV19 to TRBJ2-1; 8 bases line up with TRBD1. The CDR3 has 15 residues. Germline V lookup: CDR1 LNHDA, CDR2 SQIVND (reference sequence). With V trimmed by 5 bases and J by 2 bases, 5 bases remained unmatched. In DNA, the CDR3 is TGTGCCAGTAGTTCACAGGGGGTCCCCTACAATGAGCAGTTCTTC. Amino acid sequence: CASSSQGVPYNEQFF.

This clonotype has only a few counts. The rearrangement joins TRBV7-9 to TRBJ2-5; no clear D. Between the trimmed V and J ends, which lost 5 bases and 4 bases, there was a span of 14 bases. In germline, CDR1 is SEHNR, CDR2 FQNEAQ (reference sequence). The CDR3 sequence is 14 residues long. The CDR3 nucleotides are TGTGCCAGCAGCCCTGATTTGGCCCGAGAGACCCAGTACTTC. Translation: CASSPDLARETQYF. Supplemented by reference TRBV7-9 and TRBJ2-5, the full variable domain reads DTGVSQNPRHKITKRGQNVTFRCDPISEHNRLYWYRQTLGQGPEFLTYFQNEAQLEKSRLLSDRFSAERPKGSFSTLEIQRTEQGDSAMYLCASSPDLARETQYFGPGTRLLVL.

This clonotype was recorded once. CDR3 coding DNA: TGTGCCAGCAAGGGACAGATGAACTCCTACGAGCAGTACTTC. Its translation: CASKGQMNSYEQYF. The J gene is TRBJ2-7, the V gene TRBV2, with 7 bases identical to TRBD1. The CDR3 contains 14 residues. The V and J ends lost 7 bases and 0 bases, in that order; junction bases with no gene match: 6. CDR1 is SNHLY and CDR2 is FYNNEI in the germline V gene.

In its sample, this clonotype was seen a few times. The chain links TRBV19 to TRBJ1-2, with 7 positions matching TRBD1. Per the germline V gene, CDR1 is LNHDA and CDR2 is SQIVND (reference sequence). J lost 6 bases, V lost 6 bases, and 10 bases had no gene match. The CDR3 length is 14 residues. CDR3 sequence (DNA): TGTGCCAGTAGCACTACGGGACAGTTTGATGGCTACACCTTC. It encodes CASSTTGQFDGYTF.

The gene calls are TRBV29-1 and TRBJ2-1, with 15 positions matching TRBD2. This CDR3 has 15 amino acids. CDR1 is SQVTM, CDR2 ANQGSEA, per germline. V shed 4 bases and J 8 bases; nucleotides not matched to a gene: 6. The CDR3 loop reads CSVGRTSGGADEQFF. The CDR3 bases are TGCAGCGTTGGCCGGACTAGCGGGGGGGCAGATGAGCAGTTCTTC.

The rearrangement links TRBV10-3 to TRBJ2-1; no reliable D call. V dropped 5 bases and J dropped 7 bases, with 9 bases sitting between them. This CDR3 comprises 12 residues. Germline lookup yields CDR1 ENHRY and CDR2 SYGVKD. This CDR3 is CAISPNLNEQFF. DNA of the CDR3: TGTGCCATCAGTCCGAATTTAAATGAGCAGTTCTTC.